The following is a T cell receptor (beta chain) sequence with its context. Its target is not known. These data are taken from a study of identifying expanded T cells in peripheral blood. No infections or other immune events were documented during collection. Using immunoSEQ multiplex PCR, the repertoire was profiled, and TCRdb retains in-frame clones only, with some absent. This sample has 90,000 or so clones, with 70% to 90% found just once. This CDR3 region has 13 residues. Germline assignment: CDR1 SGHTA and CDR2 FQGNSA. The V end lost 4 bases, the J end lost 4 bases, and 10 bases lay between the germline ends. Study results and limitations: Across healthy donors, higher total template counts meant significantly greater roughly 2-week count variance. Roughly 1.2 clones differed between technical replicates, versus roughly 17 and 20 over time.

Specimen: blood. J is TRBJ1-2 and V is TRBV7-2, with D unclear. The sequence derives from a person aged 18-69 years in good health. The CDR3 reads CASSSRQAYGYTF. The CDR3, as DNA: TGTGCCAGCAGCTCCCGACAAGCCTATGGCTACACCTTC.